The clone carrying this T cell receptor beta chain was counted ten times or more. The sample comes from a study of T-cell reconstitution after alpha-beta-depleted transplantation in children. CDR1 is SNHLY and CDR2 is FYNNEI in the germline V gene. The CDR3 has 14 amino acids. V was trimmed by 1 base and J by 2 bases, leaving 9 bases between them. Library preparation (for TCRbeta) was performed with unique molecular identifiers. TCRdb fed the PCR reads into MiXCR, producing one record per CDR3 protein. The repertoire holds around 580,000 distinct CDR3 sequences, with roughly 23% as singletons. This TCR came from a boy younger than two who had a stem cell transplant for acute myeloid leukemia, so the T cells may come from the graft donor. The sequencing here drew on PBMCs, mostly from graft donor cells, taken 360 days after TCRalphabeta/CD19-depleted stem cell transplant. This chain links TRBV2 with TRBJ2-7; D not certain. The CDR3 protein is CASSEGQVAYEQYF. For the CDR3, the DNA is TGTGCCAGCAGTGAAGGGCAGGTGGCCTACGAGCAGTACTTC.